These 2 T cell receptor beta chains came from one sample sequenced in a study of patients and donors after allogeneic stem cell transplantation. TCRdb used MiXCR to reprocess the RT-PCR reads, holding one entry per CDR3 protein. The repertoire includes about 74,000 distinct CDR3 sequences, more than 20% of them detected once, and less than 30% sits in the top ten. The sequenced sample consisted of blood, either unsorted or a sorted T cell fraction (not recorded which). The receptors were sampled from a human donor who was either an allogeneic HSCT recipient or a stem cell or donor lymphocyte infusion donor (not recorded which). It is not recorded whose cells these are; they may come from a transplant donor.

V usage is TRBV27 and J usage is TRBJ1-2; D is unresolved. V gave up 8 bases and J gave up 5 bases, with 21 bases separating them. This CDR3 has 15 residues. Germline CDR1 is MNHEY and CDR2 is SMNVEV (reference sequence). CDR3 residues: CASPLGFHLPYGYTF. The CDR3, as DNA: TGTGCCAGCCCCCTGGGCTTCCACCTCCCTTATGGCTACACCTTC.

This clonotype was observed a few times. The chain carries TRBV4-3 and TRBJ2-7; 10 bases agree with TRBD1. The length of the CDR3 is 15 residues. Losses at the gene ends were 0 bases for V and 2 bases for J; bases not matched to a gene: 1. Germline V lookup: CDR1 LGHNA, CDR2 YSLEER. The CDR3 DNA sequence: TGCGCCAGCAGCCAAGACGGGACAGGGGCCTACGAGCAGTACTTC. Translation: CASSQDGTGAYEQYF.